These T cell receptor beta chains were read from a single sample in a study of vaccination and CD4 T cells after COVID-19. Via MiXCR, TCRdb re-called the PCR reads, giving one row per CDR3 protein. Of 14,000 to 15,000 distinct CDR3 sequences in the sample, around half were seen once. What these receptors recognize is not known. The sequencing used cultured CD4+ T cells from blood, collected after SARS-CoV-2 vaccination. The receptors stem from a human donor with COVID-19. CDR3s include the opening cysteine and the closing phenylalanine or tryptophan. A D gene is named only where the DNA matches it firmly. Clone size, where shown, is once, few, many, or a class for clones that have expanded.

CDR3aa: CASSQDSGRLAEAFF
CDR3nt: TGTGCCAGCAGCCAAGATTCAGGTAGATTGGCTGAAGCTTTCTTT
abundance: .
d_gene: .
len: 15
j_gene: TRBJ1-1
v_gene: TRBV14

CDR3aa: CASSLSRGGEQFF
CDR3nt: TGTGCCAGCAGCTTATCTCGGGGGGGGGAGCAGTTCTTC
abundance: .
d_gene: TRBD2
len: 13
j_gene: TRBJ2-1
v_gene: TRBV7-2

CDR3aa: CASRAHGTGNIQYF
CDR3nt: TGTGCCAGCAGGGCCCACGGGACAGGAAACATTCAGTACTTC
abundance: .
d_gene: TRBD1
len: 14
j_gene: TRBJ2-4
v_gene: TRBV2

CDR3aa: CASSQAPGQDYGYTF
CDR3nt: TGCGCCAGCAGCCAAGCTCCGGGACAGGACTATGGCTACACCTTC
abundance: .
d_gene: TRBD1
len: 15
j_gene: TRBJ1-2
v_gene: TRBV4-1

CDR3aa: CASSLSARGGGETQYF
CDR3nt: TGTGCCAGCAGCTTAAGTGCCCGGGGGGGGGGAGAGACCCAGTACTTC
abundance: .
d_gene: TRBD2
len: 16
j_gene: TRBJ2-5
v_gene: TRBV7-9

CDR3aa: CASCLGTVMSPLHF
CDR3nt: TGTGCCAGCTGCTTAGGGACCGTGATGTCACCCCTCCACTTT
abundance: .
d_gene: .
len: 14
j_gene: TRBJ1-6
v_gene: TRBV11-2

CDR3aa: CATRSRDKEKWVKNIQYF
CDR3nt: TGTGCCACCAGGTCCCGGGACAAGGAGAAATGGGTCAAAAACATTCAGTACTTC
abundance: .
d_gene: .
len: 18
j_gene: TRBJ2-4
v_gene: TRBV24-1

CDR3aa: CASSIQGQGGETQYF
CDR3nt: TGTGCCAGTAGTATACAGGGACAGGGGGGAGAGACCCAGTACTTC
abundance: .
d_gene: TRBD1
len: 15
j_gene: TRBJ2-5
v_gene: TRBV19

CDR3aa: CASSSLHRDRRPYEQYF
CDR3nt: TGTGCCAGCAGTTCTCTGCACCGGGACAGGCGTCCCTACGAGCAGTACTTC
abundance: .
d_gene: TRBD1
len: 17
j_gene: TRBJ2-7
v_gene: TRBV6-5

CDR3aa: CASRTGARGEKLFF
CDR3nt: TGTGCCAGCAGGACAGGGGCCCGGGGTGAAAAACTGTTTTTT
abundance: .
d_gene: TRBD1
len: 14
j_gene: TRBJ1-4
v_gene: TRBV28

CDR3aa: CATSDRTGPTQPQHF
CDR3nt: TGTGCCACCAGTGACAGGACAGGGCCTACGCAGCCCCAGCATTTT
abundance: few
d_gene: TRBD1
len: 15
j_gene: TRBJ1-5
v_gene: TRBV24-1

CDR3aa: CASSLDGNQPQHF
CDR3nt: TGTGCCAGCAGTTTAGACGGCAATCAGCCCCAGCATTTT
abundance: .
d_gene: .
len: 13
j_gene: TRBJ1-5
v_gene: TRBV12-3/TRBV12-4

CDR3aa: CASSGQNSNQPQHF
CDR3nt: TGTGCCAGCAGTGGACAGAATAGCAATCAGCCCCAGCATTTT
abundance: few
d_gene: .
len: 14
j_gene: TRBJ1-5
v_gene: TRBV2

CDR3aa: CARGLLDRASEAFF
CDR3nt: TGTGCCCGCGGTCTTCTGGACAGGGCTAGTGAAGCTTTCTTT
abundance: few
d_gene: TRBD1
len: 14
j_gene: TRBJ1-1
v_gene: TRBV2

CDR3aa: CSARPGRYTGELFF
CDR3nt: TGCAGTGCTAGGCCGGGTCGCTATACCGGGGAGCTGTTTTTT
abundance: .
d_gene: .
len: 14
j_gene: TRBJ2-2
v_gene: TRBV20-1

CDR3aa: CATSDRGDQPQHF
CDR3nt: TGTGCCACCAGTGATCGCGGGGATCAGCCCCAGCATTTT
abundance: .
d_gene: .
len: 13
j_gene: TRBJ1-5
v_gene: TRBV24-1

CDR3aa: CASSMSGGRSRQFF
CDR3nt: TGTGCCAGCAGCATGAGCGGGGGCAGAAGTAGGCAGTTCTTC
abundance: few
d_gene: TRBD2
len: 14
j_gene: TRBJ2-1
v_gene: TRBV7-3

CDR3aa: CASSYPTRIRGRGYSNQPQHF
CDR3nt: TGTGCCAGCAGTTACCCTACTCGAATCAGGGGGCGCGGGTATAGCAATCAGCCCCAGCATTTT
abundance: .
d_gene: TRBD1
len: 21
j_gene: TRBJ1-5
v_gene: TRBV6-5

CDR3aa: CASSRDETGPNQPQHF
CDR3nt: TGTGCCAGCAGCCGAGACGAGACAGGGCCTAATCAGCCCCAGCATTTT
abundance: few
d_gene: TRBD1
len: 16
j_gene: TRBJ1-5
v_gene: TRBV11-2

CDR3aa: CASSLGRGGTDTQYF
CDR3nt: TGTGCCAGCAGCTTAGGTCGGGGGGGCACAGATACGCAGTATTTT
abundance: few
d_gene: TRBD2
len: 15
j_gene: TRBJ2-3
v_gene: TRBV7-2

CDR3aa: CASIISVGAETQYF
CDR3nt: TGTGCCAGCATAATCTCGGTGGGGGCGGAGACCCAGTACTTC
abundance: few
d_gene: .
len: 14
j_gene: TRBJ2-5
v_gene: TRBV11-2

CDR3aa: CASSLFIGVKNYGYTF
CDR3nt: TGTGCCAGCAGCCTATTTATCGGGGTAAAGAACTATGGCTACACCTTC
abundance: few
d_gene: .
len: 16
j_gene: TRBJ1-2
v_gene: TRBV7-9